A single sample gave rise to the 30 T cell receptor beta chains below, sequenced in a study of shared clonotypes between healthy human individuals. Assay: immunoSEQ multiplex PCR; the TCRdb copy retains only in-frame clones and omits some. The table lists about 490,000 clones, 60% to 85% of them singletons. Sequencing was performed on PBMCs. The receptors shown here come from a woman in her forties in good health. Some clones in this sample may be carry-over from other donors' samples.

V usage is TRBV7-2 and J usage is TRBJ1-2; a possible D gene is TRBD1 (5 bases). Looked up from germline, CDR1 is SGHTA and CDR2 is FQGNSA. Trimming cost V 1 base and J 4 bases, with 13 bases left between them. The CDR3 has 15 amino acids. The CDR3 nucleotides are TGTGCCAGCAGCTTAGGTGGGGCGAGTGTCTATGGCTACACCTTC. It specifies CASSLGGASVYGYTF.

The genes are TRBV10-3 and TRBJ2-1; no reliable D call. Germline-derived CDR1 and CDR2 are ENHRY and SYGVKD. The CDR3 runs to 13 residues. The V end lost 2 bases, the J end lost 5 bases, and 7 bases lay between the germline ends. DNA of the CDR3: TGTGCCATCAGTGAGACAAACAACAATGAGCAGTTCTTC. Protein sequence: CAISETNNNEQFF.

This rearrangement joins TRBV28 to TRBJ2-5; 15 bases map to TRBD2. J lost 4 bases, V lost 6 bases, and 6 bases had no gene match. Germline values: CDR1 MDHEN, CDR2 SYDVKM. The CDR3 extends over 16 amino acids. Here the CDR3 DNA reads TGTGCCAGCAGCGGGACTAGCGGGAGGTTGGGAGAGACCCAGTACTTC. Residues: CASSGTSGRLGETQYF.

This chain joins TRBV7-9 and TRBJ2-2; the match to TRBD2 covers 9 bases. Germline V lookup: CDR1 SEHNR, CDR2 FQNEAQ (reference sequence). The CDR3 covers 16 residues. The J segment lost 5 bases and the V segment lost 7 bases, leaving 11 bases of the junction unmatched. This CDR3 reads CASNPLAGVSTGELFF. As DNA, the CDR3 is TGTGCCAGCAACCCCTTAGCGGGAGTGAGTACCGGGGAGCTGTTTTTT.

The chain recombines TRBV9 with TRBJ1-1, with D perhaps TRBD1 (5 bases). Trimming took off 0 bases at V and 5 bases at J, with 11 bases between the two ends. This CDR3 is 14 amino acids long. Germline V gene data show CDR1 as SGDLS and CDR2 as YYNGEE. CDR3 in amino acids: CASSVGGAGTEAFF. Here the CDR3 DNA reads TGTGCCAGCAGCGTAGGAGGGGCGGGTACTGAAGCTTTCTTT.

This chain joins TRBV7-3 and TRBJ2-1; D is undetermined. The CDR3 has 13 residues. Deletions cut 2 bases from V and 10 bases from J, with 12 bases between. Looked up from germline, CDR1 is SGHTA and CDR2 is FQGTGA. The DNA for the CDR3 is TGTGCCAGCAGCTTAGCAGTCCGCGCCGAGCAGTTCTTC. It translates to CASSLAVRAEQFF.

This chain connects TRBV11-2 to TRBJ1-2; D is unresolved. CDR1 and CDR2 from the germline V gene are SGHAT and FQNNGV. Trimming cost V 2 bases and J 7 bases, with 14 bases left between them. The CDR3 runs 14 residues. The CDR3 spells CASSLRLEDLGYTF. As DNA, the CDR3 is TGTGCCAGCAGCTTAAGGTTGGAAGATCTTGGCTACACCTTC. The full variable domain, in which reference TRBV11-2 and TRBJ1-2 provide the parts outside the CDR3, is EAGVAQSPRYKIIEKRQSVAFWCNPISGHATLYWYQQILGQGPKLLIQFQNNGVVDDSQLPKDRFSAERLKGVDSTLKIQPAKLEDSAVYLCASSLRLEDLGYTFGSGTRLTVV.

Notes on this clone: A junction end diverges from the germline sequence, so it may reflect a read error. This CDR3 is CASSYVLESEASF. Here the CDR3 DNA reads TGTGCCAGCAGTTACGTTTTGGAGAGTGAAGCTTCCTTT. The chain combines TRBV6-5 with TRBJ1-1; D uncertain. The CDR3 runs to 13 residues. Germline lookup yields CDR1 MNHEY and CDR2 SVGAGI.

This chain links TRBV7-8 with TRBJ1-1; D might be TRBD1 (5 bases). There are 16 residues in the CDR3. Looked up from germline, CDR1 is SGHVS and CDR2 is FQNEAQ. Trimming took 0 bases from V and 6 from J, leaving 17 bases between them. CDR3 nucleotides: TGTGCCAGCAGCTTAGCCAACAGGAGGTTACGCCCTGAAGCTTTCTTT. As protein: CASSLANRRLRPEAFF.

The chain is built from TRBV6-5 and TRBJ2-7; D remains unclear. The V gene's germline CDR1 is MNHEY and CDR2 SVGAGI. The length of the CDR3 is 13 residues. Trimming shortened V by 6 bases and J by 7 bases, and 16 bases separated the two germline ends. The CDR3 loop reads CASSRTALGEQYF. CDR3 DNA sequence: TGTGCCAGCAGCCGTACCGCGTTGGGGGAGCAGTACTTC.

The chain links TRBV11-3 to TRBJ2-1; 11 bases map to TRBD1. Looked up from germline, CDR1 is SGHNT and CDR2 is YENEEA. The V segment lost 8 bases and the J segment 9 bases; nucleotides outside the gene matches: 3. The CDR3 totals 12 residues. The DNA of the CDR3 is TGTGCCAGCCGCGGGACAGGGGGTGAGCAGTTCTTC. It encodes CASRGTGGEQFF.

The chain has TRBV6-1 and TRBJ2-1; 9 nucleotides align to TRBD2. Germline loops: CDR1 MNHNS, CDR2 SASEGT. The V segment lost 4 bases and the J segment 9 bases; nucleotides outside the gene matches: 16. This CDR3 has 17 amino acids. The CDR3 DNA is TGTGCCAGCAGTGGGGGGCCACGGCGGGAGGGCCGGGGTGAGCAGTTCTTC. Translated, it gives CASSGGPRREGRGEQFF.

This clone was counted a few times. This chain links TRBV18 with TRBJ1-4; D might be TRBD1 (6 bases). The CDR3 totals 17 residues. Per germline, CDR1 KGHSH and CDR2 LQKENI. Trimming pared 3 bases from V and 0 bases from J, leaving 14 bases between. In DNA form, the CDR3 reads TGTGCCAGCTCACCCCCAGGGACACCCGCAACTAATGAAAAACTGTTTTTT. Residues: CASSPPGTPATNEKLFF.

This sequence joins TRBV19 and TRBJ2-1; D might be TRBD2 (6 bases). The CDR3 is 12 amino acids. Trimming took 4 bases from V and 15 from J, leaving 16 bases between them. Germline lookup yields CDR1 LNHDA and CDR2 SQIVND (reference sequence). In nucleotides, the CDR3 is TGTGCCAGTAGTAAACGGGGGTTAGGTCCGTTCTTC. It yields the protein CASSKRGLGPFF.

This chain uses TRBV7-3 with TRBJ2-3; D call uncertain. Trimming left V 1 base short and J 5 bases short, with 10 bases between. This CDR3 has 14 residues. Germline assignment: CDR1 SGHTA and CDR2 FQGTGA. The CDR3: CASSLSPTGDTQYF. Written as DNA, the CDR3 is TGTGCCAGCAGCTTAAGTCCCACCGGAGATACGCAGTATTTT. The complete variable domain, with remaining parts taken from reference TRBV7-3 and TRBJ2-3, reads GAGVSQTPSNKVTEKGKYVELRCDPISGHTALYWYRQSLGQGPEFLIYFQGTGAADDSGLPNDRFFAVRPEGSVSTLKIQRTERGDSAVYLCASSLSPTGDTQYFGPGTRLTVL.

The V gene is TRBV10-3, the J gene TRBJ1-1; D is ambiguous. CDR3 length equals 13 residues. Germline V gives CDR1 ENHRY, CDR2 SYGVKD. Trimming cost V 4 bases and J 1 base, with 7 bases left between them. The CDR3 DNA is TGTGCCATCAGTGGCCCCCAGAACACTGAAGCTTTCTTT. It yields the protein CAISGPQNTEAFF.

This sequence joins TRBV6-5 and TRBJ1-5, with 11 nucleotides matching TRBD1. The CDR3 runs to 15 residues. Per germline, CDR1 MNHEY and CDR2 SVGAGI. V lost 5 bases, J lost 5 bases, and 5 bases stayed unmatched. This CDR3 reads CASSRTGGQDQPQHF. Here the CDR3 DNA reads TGTGCCAGCAGTCGGACAGGGGGCCAGGATCAGCCCCAGCATTTT.

This clone appeared a single time. This rearrangement joins TRBV4-1 to TRBJ2-7; D unresolved. The CDR3 contains 15 residues. Between the trimmed V and J ends, which lost 4 bases and 3 bases, there was a span of 16 bases. Germline CDR1 reads MGHRA; CDR2 reads YSYEKL. The CDR3: CASSRREVANYEQYF. DNA of the CDR3: TGCGCCAGCAGCCGACGAGAGGTAGCTAACTACGAGCAGTACTTC.

The chain is built from TRBV11-2 and TRBJ2-7, with 11 bases fitting TRBD2. Germline lookup yields CDR1 SGHAT and CDR2 FQNNGV. There are 16 residues in the CDR3. J was trimmed by 3 bases and V by 1 base; bases with no gene match: 5. The CDR3 loop is CASSLGGTSGFYEQYF. CDR3 nucleotides: TGTGCCAGCAGCTTAGGGGGGACTAGCGGCTTCTACGAGCAGTACTTC.

The chain employs TRBV4-2 and TRBJ2-2; D gene ambiguous. The CDR3 sequence is 16 residues long. The germline CDR1 and CDR2 sequences are LGHNA and YNFKEQ. The V and J ends lost 0 bases and 1 base respectively, with 9 bases between them. In nucleotides, the CDR3 is TGTGCCAGCAGCCAAGAGTCGGGTAGGAACACCGGGGAGCTGTTTTTT. As protein: CASSQESGRNTGELFF.

For this clone: This sample also contains other DNA sequences that code for the same CDR3. The rearrangement joins TRBV6-1 to TRBJ2-1; 11 bases are a match to TRBD2. Germline V gene data show CDR1 as MNHNS and CDR2 as SASEGT. This CDR3 has 15 residues. Losses at the gene ends were 6 bases for V and 4 bases for J; bases not matched to a gene: 5. CDR3 nucleotide sequence: TGTGCCAGCAGCGGTCTAGCGGGAGGTTACAATGAGCAGTTCTTC. Amino acids: CASSGLAGGYNEQFF.

V and J are TRBV7-9 and TRBJ1-5; no definite D call. Germline CDR1 SEHNR, CDR2 FQNEAQ (reference sequence). Trimming cost V 3 bases and J 0 bases, with 6 bases left between them. The CDR3 sequence is 14 residues long. CDR3 sequence: CASSLGNSNQPQHF. The CDR3, as DNA: TGTGCCAGCAGCTTGGGAAATAGCAATCAGCCCCAGCATTTT.

This sequence joins TRBV5-4 and TRBJ1-2, with TRBD1 matching over 7 bases. V lost 3 bases to trimming and J lost 4 bases; unmatched junction nucleotides: 6. Germline CDR1 SGHNT, CDR2 YYREEE (reference sequence). The CDR3 is made up of 14 amino acids. CDR3 sequence: CASSSRDSGYGYTF. CDR3 DNA sequence: TGTGCCAGCAGCTCCCGGGACAGCGGCTATGGCTACACCTTC.

This clone showed up just once. This sample includes further DNA sequences coding for the same CDR3. This rearrangement joins TRBV7-2 to TRBJ1-5, with unresolved D. The CDR3 covers 14 residues. The V gene lost 1 base and the J gene lost 3 bases, with 7 bases spanning the gap. Germline V gene lookup returns CDR1 SGHTA and CDR2 FQGNSA. The CDR3 loop reads CASSLGQINQPQHF. Here the CDR3 DNA reads TGTGCCAGCAGCTTAGGGCAGATCAATCAGCCCCAGCATTTT.

The chain couples TRBV6-1 to TRBJ2-7, with D possibly matching TRBD1 (8 bases). The germline gives CDR1 MNHNS, CDR2 SASEGT. V was cut by 3 bases and J by 6 bases, with 12 bases left in between. This CDR3 contains 13 residues. The CDR3 is CASSEDREGEQYF. CDR3 nucleotides: TGTGCCAGCAGTGAGGACAGGGAGGGCGAGCAGTACTTC.

In regard to this clone: Other DNA sequences of this sample code for an identical CDR3. The chain carries TRBV18 and TRBJ2-6; no clear D. Per the germline V gene, CDR1 is KGHSH and CDR2 is LQKENI. V gave up 6 bases and J gave up 1 base, with 10 bases separating them. This CDR3 has 15 residues. The CDR3 loop reads CASSPPSSGANVLTF. The CDR3 coding sequence is TGTGCCAGCTCGCCTCCGTCGTCTGGGGCCAACGTCCTGACTTTC.

The rearrangement uses TRBV4-2 and TRBJ2-1, with 9 bases aligning to TRBD2. The J segment lost 5 bases and the V segment lost 1 base, leaving 12 bases of the junction unmatched. CDR1 and CDR2 from the germline V gene are LGHNA and YNFKEQ. The CDR3 consists of 18 residues. The CDR3 spells CASSQGLAGPSGHNEQFF. The CDR3 DNA follows: TGTGCCAGCAGCCAAGGGCTAGCGGGACCCTCCGGCCACAATGAGCAGTTCTTC.

This clone appeared a few times. This chain uses TRBV7-3 with TRBJ2-3, with 13 bases fitting TRBD2. The CDR3 has 16 amino acids. The V gene's germline CDR1 is SGHTA and CDR2 FQGTGA. The V and J ends lost 5 bases and 4 bases, in that order; junction bases with no gene match: 6. The CDR3 reads CASSHTSGRAPDTQYF. CDR3 DNA: TGTGCCAGCAGCCATACTAGCGGGAGGGCCCCAGATACGCAGTATTTT.

This chain joins TRBV5-6 and TRBJ2-1; D possibly corresponds to TRBD2 (6 bases). The CDR3 contains 15 residues. The germline V gene encodes CDR1 SGHDT and CDR2 YYEEEE. V shed 0 bases and J shed 4 bases, with 11 bases lying between them. This chain's CDR3 is CASSLGLAEYNEQFF. For the CDR3, the DNA is TGTGCCAGCAGCTTGGGTTTAGCGGAATACAATGAGCAGTTCTTC.

The chain has TRBV11-2 and TRBJ2-1, with D unresolved. This CDR3 has 15 amino acids. The V end was cut by 4 bases, the J end by 2 bases, with 12 bases between. Germline lookup yields CDR1 SGHAT and CDR2 FQNNGV. CDR3 residues: CASSSWRSAYNEQFF. The CDR3 region has the DNA TGTGCCAGCAGCTCCTGGCGGTCTGCCTACAATGAGCAGTTCTTC.